Included here is one TCR beta chain sequence, with context. The record originates from a study of blood T cell repertoires in COVID-19. TCRdb's table, derived via immunoSEQ multiplex PCR, lists solely in-frame clones and lacks some. The table includes about 30,000 clones, almost 90% detected once. This CDR3 contains 14 residues. V lost 4 bases to trimming and J lost 10 bases; unmatched junction nucleotides: 6. Germline V gene sequence: CDR1 LGHDT, CDR2 YNNKEL (reference sequence). The sequencing input was peripheral blood. This sequence originates from a human donor in a cohort sampled during active COVID-19. V is TRBV3-1 (or the pseudogene TRBV3-2) and J is TRBJ1-6, with 8 positions matching TRBD1. The CDR3 region is CASSRTGMRSPLHF. The CDR3 DNA is TGTGCCAGCAGCCGGACAGGGATGAGGTCACCCCTCCACTTT.